This T cell receptor (beta chain) was obtained from a study of Ad26.COV2.S vaccination and SARS-CoV-2 variants. Treatment denoted: over 15 received Ad26.COV2.S at low or high dose, single or two shots; roughly five received placebo; per-sample allocation not given. Sampling took place 63 days after the first vaccine or placebo injection. It was an adult aged 18-55 years in Boston who was the donor. The CDR3 is 14 residues long. V lost 5 bases to trimming and J lost 1 base, with 8 bases between them. The germline CDR1 and CDR2 sequences are MNHEY and SMNVEV (reference sequence). Libraries were prepared by immunoSEQ multiplex PCR; TCRdb keeps only in-frame clonotypes and omits some of them. The profile shows fewer than 900,000 clones, more than 70% of them singletons.

This specimen consisted of peripheral blood, obtained in a trial of Ad26.COV2.S vaccine versus placebo. The chain has TRBV27 and TRBJ2-2; D uncertain. This clonotype was sampled from a person between 18 and 59 years old who received the Ad26.COV2.S COVID-19 vaccine or a placebo. CDR3: CASSRRMNTGELFF. CDR3 DNA sequence: TGTGCCAGCAGTCGTCGGATGAACACCGGGGAGCTGTTTTTT.